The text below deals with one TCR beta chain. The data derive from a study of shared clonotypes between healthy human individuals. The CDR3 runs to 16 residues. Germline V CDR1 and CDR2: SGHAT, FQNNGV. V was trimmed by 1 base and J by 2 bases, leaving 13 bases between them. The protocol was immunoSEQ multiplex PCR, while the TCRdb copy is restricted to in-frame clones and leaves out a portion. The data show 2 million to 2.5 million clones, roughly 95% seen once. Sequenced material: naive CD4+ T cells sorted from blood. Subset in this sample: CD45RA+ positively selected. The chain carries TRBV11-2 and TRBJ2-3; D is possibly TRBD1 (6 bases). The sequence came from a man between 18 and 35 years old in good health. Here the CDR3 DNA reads TGTGCCAGCAGCTTAGTTCTGGGGGCTTTCACAGATACGCAGTATTTT. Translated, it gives CASSLVLGAFTDTQYF.